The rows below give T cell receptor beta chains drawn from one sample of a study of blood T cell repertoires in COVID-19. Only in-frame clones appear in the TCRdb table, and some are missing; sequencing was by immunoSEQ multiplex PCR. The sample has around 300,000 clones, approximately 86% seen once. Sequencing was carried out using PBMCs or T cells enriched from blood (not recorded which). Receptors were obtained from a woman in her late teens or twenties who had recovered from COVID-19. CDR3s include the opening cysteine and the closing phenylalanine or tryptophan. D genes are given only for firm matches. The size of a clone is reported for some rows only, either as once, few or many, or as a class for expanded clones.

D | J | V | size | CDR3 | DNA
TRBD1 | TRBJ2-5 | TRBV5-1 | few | CASSFSTGYQETQYF | TGCGCCAGCAGCTTTTCGACAGGGTACCAAGAGACCCAGTACTTC
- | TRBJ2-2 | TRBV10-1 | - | CASSESRGNTGELFF | TGCGCCAGCAGTGAGTCCAGGGGCAACACCGGGGAGCTGTTTTTT
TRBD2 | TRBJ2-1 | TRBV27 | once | CASRLTTSGYNEQFF | TGTGCCAGCAGGCTGACGACTAGCGGATACAATGAGCAGTTCTTC
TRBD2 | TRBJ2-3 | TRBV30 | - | CAWVLAGGADTQYF | TGTGCCTGGGTTTTAGCGGGGGGGGCTGATACGCAGTATTTT
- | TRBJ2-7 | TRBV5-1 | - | CASSSTPSGYEQYF | TGCGCCAGCAGCTCGACCCCCTCGGGGTACGAGCAGTACTTC
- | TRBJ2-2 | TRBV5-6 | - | CASSFGGAVAGELFF | TGTGCCAGCAGCTTCGGCGGGGCCGTGGCCGGGGAGCTGTTTTTT
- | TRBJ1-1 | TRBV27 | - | CASSLGTQAFF | TGTGCCAGCAGCCTAGGGACACAAGCTTTCTTT
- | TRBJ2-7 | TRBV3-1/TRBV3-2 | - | CASSRGPDNYEQYF | TGTGCCAGCAGCCGGGGCCCCGATAACTACGAGCAGTACTTC
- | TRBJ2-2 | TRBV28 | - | CASSLGGGGAIGELFF | TGTGCCAGCAGTTTGGGTGGGGGAGGAGCGATCGGGGAGCTGTTTTTT
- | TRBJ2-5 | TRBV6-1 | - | CASSETPRRGETQYF | TGTGCCAGCAGTGAAACCCCTCGAAGGGGGGAGACCCAGTACTTC
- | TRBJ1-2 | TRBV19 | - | CASSVMGARNLLFGYTF | TGTGCCAGTAGCGTCATGGGGGCCCGGAACCTACTCTTTGGCTACACCTTC
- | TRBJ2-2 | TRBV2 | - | CASLGRPLNTGELFF | TGTGCCAGCTTGGGCCGACCCCTGAACACCGGGGAGCTGTTTTTT
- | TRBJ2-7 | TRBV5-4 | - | CASSLEGPREQYF | TGTGCCAGCAGCTTGGAGGGGCCCAGGGAGCAGTACTTC
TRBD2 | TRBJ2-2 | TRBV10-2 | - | CASSEVAGNTGELFF | TGCGCCAGCAGTGAGGTAGCGGGAAACACCGGGGAGCTGTTTTTT
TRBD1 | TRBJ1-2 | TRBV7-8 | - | CASSPNYPTGVFGYTF | TGTGCCAGCAGCCCTAATTATCCGACAGGGGTTTTTGGCTACACCTTC
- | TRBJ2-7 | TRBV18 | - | CASSLLQVRGSEQYF | TGTGCCAGCTCACTTCTGCAGGTTAGGGGCTCCGAGCAGTACTTC
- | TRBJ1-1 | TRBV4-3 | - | CASSQDPIPGNTAFF | TGCGCCAGCAGCCAAGACCCGATTCCCGGGAATACGGCTTTCTTT
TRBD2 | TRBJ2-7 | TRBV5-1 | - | CASSLSGRDDYEQYF | TGCGCCAGCAGCTTGAGCGGGAGAGACGACTACGAGCAGTACTTC
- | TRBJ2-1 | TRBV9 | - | CASSVAGASYNEQFF | TGTGCCAGCAGCGTAGCAGGGGCCTCCTACAATGAGCAGTTCTTC
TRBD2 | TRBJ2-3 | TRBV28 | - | CASSLIGLAGVTDTQYF | TGTGCCAGCAGTTTAATCGGGCTAGCGGGAGTGACAGATACGCAGTATTTT
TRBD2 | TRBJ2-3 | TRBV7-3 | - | CASSVVGAGGPDTQYF | TGTGCCAGCAGTGTGGTTGGGGCGGGAGGGCCGGATACGCAGTATTTT
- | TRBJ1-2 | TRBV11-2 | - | CASSLDRLDFRYTF | TGTGCCAGCAGCTTAGACAGGCTGGACTTCCGCTACACCTTC
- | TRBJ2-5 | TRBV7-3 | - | CASSLTAGTQETQYF | TGTGCCAGCAGCTTAACGGCGGGTACCCAAGAGACCCAGTACTTC
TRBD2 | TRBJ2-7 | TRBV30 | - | CAWSVVLAGPYEQYF | TGTGCCTGGAGTGTAGTTCTAGCGGGACCCTACGAGCAGTACTTC